The T cell receptor (beta chain) described here comes from a study of Graves' ophthalmopathy and Graves' hyperthyroidism. CDR1 SQVTM and CDR2 ANQGSEA come from the germline V gene. Deletions cut 0 bases from V and 4 bases from J, with 16 bases between. The CDR3 covers 15 residues. Investigators amplified TCR beta CDR3 regions from RNA transcripts. First-round RT-PCR employed HTBI primers, with a second-round multiplex PCR after it. Each CDR3 protein is one row after TCRdb ran MiXCR on the multiplex PCR reads. The profile shows roughly 500,000 distinct CDR3 sequences, roughly 14% of them singletons. Clinicians diagnosed using symptoms, serum thyroxine, TRAb, thyroid ultrasound and orbital computed tomography. What supplied the PBMCs was approximately 10 ml of fresh peripheral blood. This clonotype was seen many times.

This clonotype originated in a young woman with Graves' ophthalmopathy. The chain combines TRBV29-1 with TRBJ2-7; tentatively, D is TRBD2 (5 bases). Sequencing input: blood. CDR3 loop: CSVEDRGAASYEQYF. The CDR3 coding sequence is TGCAGCGTTGAAGACCGGGGTGCGGCGTCTTACGAGCAGTACTTC.